The 21 T cell receptor beta chains given below trace back to one sample, sequenced in a study of blood T cell repertoires in COVID-19 (dated by TCRdb to the early 2020s). Preparation of the library involved the immunoSEQ multiplex PCR assay. As stored in TCRdb, this immuneACCESS dataset retains in-frame rearrangements with V and J assigned. A fraction of the clones does not appear; measured against another copy, unresolved V genes explain less than half of the discrepancy, and the remainder lacks a known reason. The sample profile shows 200,000 to 250,000 clones; 70% to 90% of them were found once. 2.4% of the sample belongs to the ten largest clones. The sample comprised peripheral blood. These receptors were collected from a woman between 65 and 79 years old with COVID-19, enrolled during active disease.

DNA for the CDR3: TGTGCCAGCAGCCGGGAGAGCCGGGAAAAACTGTTTTTT. Translation gives CASSRESREKLFF. V is TRBV2 and J is TRBJ1-4; D ambiguous. CDR3 size: 13 residues. Germline values: CDR1 SNHLY, CDR2 FYNNEI. V gave up 6 bases and J gave up 8 bases, with 13 bases separating them.

The V gene is TRBV6-2 or TRBV6-3, the J gene TRBJ1-2; weak D call: TRBD1 (6 bases). CDR1 is MNHEY and CDR2 is SVGEGT in the germline V gene. The CDR3 spans 16 residues. V was pared by 2 bases and J by 2 bases, with 15 bases between. CDR3 nucleotides: TGTGCCAGCAGTTACCTTTCAGGGGACACCAACTATGGCTACACCTTC. Amino acid sequence: CASSYLSGDTNYGYTF.

The chain employs TRBV19 and TRBJ2-3; the D gene is possibly TRBD2 (6 bases). Germline-derived CDR1 and CDR2 are LNHDA and SQIVND (reference sequence). The V end lost 0 bases, the J end lost 3 bases, and 28 bases lay between the germline ends. The CDR3 sequence is 21 residues long. The CDR3 region has the DNA TGTGCCAGTAGTATAGATCTTAGGGGTTCGGACACGACTAGAGTAACAGATACGCAGTATTTT. Protein: CASSIDLRGSDTTRVTDTQYF.

The CDR3 here is CAWSNSNNSPLHF. CDR3 nucleotides: TGTGCCTGGAGCAACAGCAATAATTCACCCCTCCACTTT. The chain employs TRBV30 and TRBJ1-6, with D uncertain. Germline CDR1 and CDR2: GTSNPN and SVGIG (reference sequence). V lost 3 bases, J lost 5 bases, and 8 bases lay in between. This CDR3 is built from 13 residues.

This chain joins TRBV5-1 and TRBJ2-2, with D possibly TRBD2 on 7 matching bases. Germline CDR1 reads SGHRS; CDR2 reads YFSETQ. V was shortened by 0 bases and J by 6 bases, with 15 bases between the two germline ends. The CDR3 consists of 16 residues. CDR3 sequence: CASSLAFGGGAGELFF. CDR3 sequence (DNA): TGCGCCAGCAGCTTGGCCTTCGGAGGGGGGGCCGGGGAGCTGTTTTTT.

This chain links TRBV3-1 (or the pseudogene TRBV3-2) with TRBJ2-2; a weak D match, TRBD2 (6 bases). V was cut by 0 bases and J by 7 bases, with 21 bases left in between. This CDR3 has 18 amino acids. Germline CDR1 and CDR2: LGHDT and YNNKEL (reference sequence). The CDR3 DNA reads TGTGCCAGCAGCCAAGACGGCGGGAAAAATTTGTCCATCGGGGAGCTGTTTTTT. As protein: CASSQDGGKNLSIGELFF.

The gene calls are TRBV3-1 (or the pseudogene TRBV3-2) and TRBJ1-2, with a weak D call TRBD1 (5 bases). The V gene's germline CDR1 is LGHDT and CDR2 YNNKEL (reference sequence). This CDR3 is built from 14 residues. The germline V and J ends were trimmed by 3 bases and 5 bases, with 13 bases remaining between them. The CDR3 is CASSHSARVYGYTF. CDR3 nucleotide sequence: TGTGCCAGCAGCCACTCAGCCAGGGTATATGGCTACACCTTC.

V gene TRBV6-5 combines with J gene TRBJ2-1; 7 nucleotides line up with TRBD2. This CDR3 is 14 amino acids long. Germline CDR1 reads MNHEY; CDR2 reads SVGAGI. The trim removed 4 bases at V and 5 bases at J, leaving 5 bases unmatched. The CDR3 region is CASSLAGEDNEQFF. CDR3 nucleotide sequence: TGTGCCAGCAGTTTGGCGGGAGAGGACAATGAGCAGTTCTTC.

The chain combines TRBV29-1 with TRBJ2-3, with D perhaps matching TRBD1 (6 bases). Germline CDR1 and CDR2: SQVTM and ANQGSEA. Trimming took 4 bases from V and 2 from J, leaving 19 bases between them. The CDR3 has 16 residues. CDR3 amino acids: CSVGGGHNPTTDTQYF. Here the CDR3 DNA reads TGCAGCGTTGGAGGGGGTCACAATCCAACCACAGATACGCAGTATTTT.

The V call is TRBV13, the J call TRBJ1-2; TRBD1 matches 8 bases. This CDR3 has 16 residues. J lost 3 bases, V lost 5 bases, and 11 bases had no gene match. CDR1 and CDR2 from the germline V gene are PRHDT and FYEKMQ (reference sequence). In DNA form, the CDR3 reads TGTGCCAGCAGCACCCTCGGACAGGGCGGCTACTATGGCTACACCTTC. As protein: CASSTLGQGGYYGYTF.

The chain couples TRBV10-3 to TRBJ1-1; a possible D gene is TRBD1 (5 bases). The germline gives CDR1 ENHRY, CDR2 SYGVKD. CDR3 length: 15 amino acids. V was shortened by 6 bases and J by 4 bases, with 18 bases between the two germline ends. The CDR3 loop reads CAIRAQEQGFTEAFF. In DNA, the CDR3 is TGTGCCATCAGGGCCCAGGAGCAGGGATTCACTGAAGCTTTCTTT.

The J gene is TRBJ1-5, the V gene TRBV7-2, with D perhaps TRBD1 (6 bases). CDR3 size: 19 residues. Trimming took off 5 bases at V and 6 bases at J, with 29 bases between the two ends. Germline V lookup: CDR1 SGHTA, CDR2 FQGNSA. CDR3 amino acids: CASSIRDKRALPGGQPQHF. As DNA, the CDR3 is TGTGCCAGCAGCATAAGGGACAAAAGGGCCCTACCAGGTGGTCAGCCCCAGCATTTT.

This sequence joins TRBV5-4 and TRBJ2-5, with D maybe TRBD1 (5 bases). Deletions cut 3 bases from V and 2 bases from J, with 17 bases between. This CDR3 is built from 16 residues. From germline, CDR1 is SGHNT and CDR2 YYREEE (reference sequence). Written as DNA, the CDR3 is TGTGCCAGCAGCTCTCAATCGACAGCCCTTCAAGAGACCCAGTACTTC. Amino acid sequence: CASSSQSTALQETQYF.

The genes are TRBV25-1 and TRBJ1-2; no clear D. This CDR3 has 12 residues. The germline CDR1 and CDR2 sequences are MGHDK and SYGVNS. Between the trimmed V and J ends, which lost 2 bases and 6 bases, there was a span of 7 bases. The CDR3 region has the DNA TGTGCCAGCAGTGAACAAATTGATGGCTACACCTTC. Protein sequence: CASSEQIDGYTF.

This chain connects TRBV11-2 to TRBJ2-5; D may be TRBD1 (5 bases). The V end was cut by 1 base, the J end by 0 bases, with 6 bases between. Germline CDR1 and CDR2: SGHAT and FQNNGV. CDR3 length: 14 residues. The CDR3 reads CASSLAGNQETQYF. The CDR3, as DNA: TGTGCCAGCAGCTTAGCAGGGAACCAAGAGACCCAGTACTTC.

The chain links TRBV25-1 to TRBJ1-2; D gene unclear. CDR1 and CDR2 (germline): MGHDK, SYGVNS. The CDR3 has 14 amino acids. Trimming took 0 bases from V and 7 from J, leaving 12 bases between them. CDR3 residues: CASSEYAVLSGYTF. Written as DNA, the CDR3 is TGTGCCAGCAGTGAATATGCGGTTTTAAGTGGCTACACCTTC.

The J gene is TRBJ2-7, the V gene TRBV2, with 12 nucleotides matching TRBD2. Trimming removed 11 bases from V and 4 bases from J; junction bases left unmatched: 6. CDR1 is SNHLY, CDR2 FYNNEI, per germline. The CDR3 covers 13 residues. CDR3: CASRLAGAYEQYF. The CDR3, as DNA: TGTGCCTCACGACTAGCGGGAGCGTACGAGCAGTACTTC.

V is TRBV13 and J is TRBJ2-4; 8 nucleotides align to TRBD1. The length of the CDR3 is 15 residues. The V segment lost 3 bases and the J segment 7 bases; nucleotides outside the gene matches: 8. CDR1 PRHDT and CDR2 FYEKMQ come from the germline V gene (reference sequence). CDR3 loop: CASSLRVGQGNIQYF. The DNA for the CDR3 is TGTGCCAGCAGCTTGAGGGTTGGACAGGGTAACATTCAGTACTTC.

For the CDR3, the DNA is TGTGCCAGCAGCCAGGGGACAGGTAACTATGGCTACACCTTC. The encoded protein is CASSQGTGNYGYTF. The J gene is TRBJ1-2, the V gene TRBV3-1 (or the pseudogene TRBV3-2); TRBD1 matches 8 bases. Germline lookup yields CDR1 LGHDT and CDR2 YNNKEL (reference sequence). CDR3 size: 14 residues. V gave up 3 bases and J gave up 1 base; unmatched junction bases: 1.

The gene calls are TRBV5-1 and TRBJ1-4; 8 positions agree with TRBD1. This CDR3 comprises 15 residues. The trim removed 4 bases at V and 7 bases at J, leaving 9 bases unmatched. Germline assignment: CDR1 SGHRS and CDR2 YFSETQ. CDR3 in amino acids: CASSDSGGLGEKLFF. In DNA, the CDR3 is TGCGCCAGCAGCGACTCAGGGGGCCTAGGTGAAAAACTGTTTTTT.

The chain carries TRBV29-1 and TRBJ1-1; 8 bases line up with TRBD1. Germline CDR1 SQVTM, CDR2 ANQGSEA. V was pared by 7 bases and J by 7 bases, with 8 bases of the junction left unmatched. The CDR3 is 12 amino acids. The CDR3 region has the DNA TGCAGCGCAACCTCCGGGACAGGTGAAGCTTTCTTT. The encoded protein is CSATSGTGEAFF.